This T cell receptor (beta chain) was sequenced during a study of beta chain features in type 1 diabetes. This clone was detected only a few times. Its antigen is undetermined. The entirety of the isolated RNA underwent reverse transcription, so expressed TCRB transcripts were sequenced. Measured with immunoSEQ multiplex PCR; TCRdb has only the in-frame clones, and not every one. In the table there are around 56,000 clones, roughly 52% of which are singletons. Points from the study as a whole: Cells with high TCR expression could be over-represented by cDNA sequencing. Type 1 diabetes patients had moderately but significantly shorter TCRB CDR3s in all four CD4+ subsets.

Trimming pared 1 base from V and 5 bases from J, leaving 5 bases between. The CDR3 covers 12 residues. In germline, CDR1 is SGHTA, CDR2 FQGNSA. Each population that was sorted was more than 95% pure. This clonotype was sampled from a woman aged 40 to 50 with type 1 diabetes. The specimen was Tregs from blood. V usage is TRBV7-2 and J usage is TRBJ1-2; D is unresolved. The CDR3: CASSLVGYGYTF. In DNA, the CDR3 is TGTGCCAGCAGCTTAGTCGGGTATGGCTACACCTTC.